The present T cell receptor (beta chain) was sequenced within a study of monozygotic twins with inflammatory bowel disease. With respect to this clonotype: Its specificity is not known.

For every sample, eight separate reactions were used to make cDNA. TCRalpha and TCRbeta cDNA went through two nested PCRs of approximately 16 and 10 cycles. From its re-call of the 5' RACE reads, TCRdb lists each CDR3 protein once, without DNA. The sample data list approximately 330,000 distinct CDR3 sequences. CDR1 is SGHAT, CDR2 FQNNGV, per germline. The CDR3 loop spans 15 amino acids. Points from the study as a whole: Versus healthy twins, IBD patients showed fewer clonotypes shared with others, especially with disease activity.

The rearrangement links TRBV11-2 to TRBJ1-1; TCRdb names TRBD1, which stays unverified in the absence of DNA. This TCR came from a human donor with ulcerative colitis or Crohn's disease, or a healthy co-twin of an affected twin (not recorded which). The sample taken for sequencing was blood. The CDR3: CASSLGPGDDTEAFF.